The TCR beta chain under discussion was sequenced for a study of CXCR3-negative and CXCR3-positive naive CD8 T cells. General study findings and limits: The TRBV-TRBJ usage of naive CXCR3-negative and CXCR3-positive cells was similar, but that of memory cells differed. Cryopreserved cells showed partially decreased CXCR3 expression, and most assays used fresh PBMCs. Comparably high diversity marked both naive subsets, whereas memory CD8+ cells had much lower diversity.

Remarks on this clonotype: The antigen remains undetermined.

CDR3 length equals 11 residues. Germline values: CDR1 LNHNV, CDR2 YYDKDF (reference sequence). The authors made the TRB cDNA libraries by 5' RACE using UMI labels. TCRdb reworked the 5' RACE reads into one entry per CDR3 protein, no DNA. This repertoire comprises around 56,000 distinct CDR3 sequences; its ten largest clones make up about 0.4%. The TCR comes from a human donor in good health. Some clones in this sample may be carry-over from other donors' samples. The chain joins TRBV15 to TRBJ1-4. The sample consisted of naive CXCR3- CD8+ T cells from blood. Documented subset: CD45RO-CCR7+CD27+CD95- naive CD8+ T cells lacking CXCR3 (TNR3-). Here the CDR3 reads CATQQSEKLFF.